This TCR beta chain is from a study of shared clonotypes between healthy human individuals. On the study more broadly: Used for every donor were three CD4 naive, three CD4 memory, two CD8 naive and one CD8 memory plate. The study, taken as a whole, reports: Even with large depth, rarefaction showed that sorted-subset sequencing was incomplete.

In regard to this clone: Its antigen remains unknown.

Per germline, CDR1 SGHTA and CDR2 FQGNSA. Trimming pared 1 base from V and 7 bases from J, leaving 11 bases between. The CDR3 sequence is 13 residues long. Profiled with immunoSEQ multiplex PCR; TCRdb holds only in-frame clones, not every one. The table has roughly 2 million clones, 90% to 97% seen once. The material sequenced was naive CD4+ T cells sorted from blood. Subset in this sample: CD45RA+ positively selected. This TCR was sampled from a man younger than 35 in good health. This chain links TRBV7-2 with TRBJ2-7; D unclear. The CDR3 loop is CASSLEHPREQYF. The CDR3 DNA follows: TGTGCCAGCAGCTTAGAACATCCGAGGGAGCAGTACTTC.